One sample yielded the 10 T cell receptor beta chains listed below, sequenced in a study of cytomegalovirus exposure and HLA in healthy donors. Both 60 Vbeta primers and 13 Jbeta primers went into the PCR. Sequencing was performed with immunoSEQ multiplex PCR; in TCRdb, only in-frame clones are kept and a portion is missing. The data contain tens of thousands of clones, less than 8% of them singletons. The specimen was PBMCs. These receptors were obtained from a man aged 45-65 years in good health and CMV-seronegative.

In its sample, this clone was seen a few times. V is TRBV6-5 and J is TRBJ1-4; perhaps TRBD1 as D (5 bases). The germline V gene has CDR1 MNHEY and CDR2 SVGAGI. Trimming stripped 2 bases from V and 8 bases from J, with 9 bases between. The CDR3 has 13 amino acids. CDR3 sequence reads: CASSYGGVEKLFF. In DNA form, the CDR3 reads TGTGCCAGCAGTTACGGGGGGGTGGAAAAACTGTTTTTT.

This clone came up a few times. This chain uses TRBV15 with TRBJ1-1, with D unresolved. The CDR3 loop spans 16 amino acids. CDR1 is LNHNV, CDR2 YYDKDF, per germline (reference sequence). The V end was cut by 0 bases, the J end by 2 bases, with 13 bases between. Written as DNA, the CDR3 is TGTGCCACCAGCAGAGAGATATCCGGGATAAACACTGAAGCTTTCTTT. It yields the protein CATSREISGINTEAFF.

The chain uses TRBV6-1 and TRBJ2-7; 7 nucleotides match TRBD2. The germline V gene has CDR1 MNHNS and CDR2 SASEGT. The CDR3 runs to 15 residues. V gave up 4 bases and J gave up 5 bases; unmatched junction bases: 11. CDR3 in DNA: TGTGCCAGCAGTGTTTTGGCTAGCGGTTCTGACGAGCAGTACTTC. This sequence encodes CASSVLASGSDEQYF.

The rearrangement joins TRBV6-1 to TRBJ2-7, with 10 bases aligning to TRBD2. The CDR3 has 15 residues. The V gene's germline CDR1 is MNHNS and CDR2 SASEGT. The junction had 7 bases not matched to a gene; V was cut back by 2 bases and J by 6 bases. The CDR3 coding sequence is TGTGCCAGCAGTGAATACAGCGGGGGGGCGGGCGAGCAGTACTTC. Translated, it gives CASSEYSGGAGEQYF.

This clone was seen more than once but under ten times. The CDR3 region has the DNA TGTGCCAGCAGCTTAACAGGGGGTCACACAGATACGCAGTATTTT. Its translation is CASSLTGGHTDTQYF. The V gene is TRBV9, the J gene TRBJ2-3; 8 nucleotides agree with TRBD1. V lost 4 bases, J lost 2 bases, and 6 bases stayed unmatched. Germline CDR1 and CDR2: SGDLS and YYNGEE. This CDR3 is 15 amino acids long.

The V call is TRBV2, the J call TRBJ2-5; the match to TRBD2 covers 10 bases. With 6 bases clipped from V and 5 bases from J, the junction kept 6 bases outside the gene matches. Looked up from germline, CDR1 is SNHLY and CDR2 is FYNNEI. This CDR3 contains 14 residues. CDR3 region: CASRLLAGFETQYF. The CDR3 DNA reads as TGTGCCAGCAGATTACTAGCGGGATTTGAGACCCAGTACTTC.

A few counts support this clone. This chain joins TRBV28 and TRBJ1-1; a weak D match, TRBD1 (5 bases). Germline V CDR1 and CDR2: MDHEN, SYDVKM. The CDR3 extends over 15 amino acids. V lost 6 bases and J lost 1, with 15 bases in between. The CDR3, as DNA: TGTGCCAGCAGCCTTGGGGGGTCGGGGAACACTGAAGCTTTCTTT. This translates into CASSLGGSGNTEAFF.

This clone was found a few times. The chain combines TRBV7-2 with TRBJ2-5; the D is unclear. The V gene's germline CDR1 is SGHTA and CDR2 FQGNSA. The V and J ends lost 4 bases and 1 base respectively, with 4 bases between them. This CDR3 has 12 residues. For the CDR3, the DNA is TGTGCCAGCAGCTCCCTCCAAGAGACCCAGTACTTC. The encoded protein is CASSSLQETQYF.

This chain connects TRBV7-9 to TRBJ1-1; D unresolved. V was trimmed by 4 bases and J by 6 bases, leaving 6 bases between them. In germline, CDR1 is SEHNR, CDR2 FQNEAQ (reference sequence). The CDR3 spans 11 residues. CDR3 amino acids: CASSSGAEAFF. CDR3 nucleotides: TGTGCCAGCAGCTCCGGAGCTGAAGCTTTCTTT.

This clone was seen more than once but under ten times. This chain connects TRBV15 to TRBJ1-1; D unclear. Germline V gene lookup returns CDR1 LNHNV and CDR2 YYDKDF (reference sequence). V lost 5 bases to trimming and J lost 7 bases, with 20 bases between them. The CDR3 runs to 15 residues. The CDR3 region is CATSSPPGDRDEAFF. The CDR3 bases are TGTGCCACCAGCTCCCCCCCGGGCGATCGGGATGAAGCTTTCTTT. Drawing the rest from reference TRBV15 and TRBJ1-1, the complete variable domain is DAMVIQNPRYQVTQFGKPVTLSCSQTLNHNVMYWYQQKSSQAPKLLFHYYDKDFNNEADTPDNFQSRRPNTSFCFLDIRSPGLGDTAMYLCATSSPPGDRDEAFFGQGTRLTVV.